These 27 T cell receptor beta chains were sequenced from one sample in a study of human T cells and chemical hapten exposure. TCRdb reprocessed the RACE reads via MiXCR and lists one record per CDR3 protein. The sample contains 65,000 or so distinct CDR3 sequences, around 6.3% of which appear only once. As for time point: healthy volunteer bleed at 6 weeks. Whole blood that had not been fractionated was the source of extracted total RNA. Material for sequencing was whole blood. The receptors were sampled from a female donor in good health. Some clones in this sample may be carry-over from other donors' samples.

The CDR3 protein is CASSDEGAGSTEAFF. CDR3 nucleotide sequence: TGTGCCAGCAGTGATGAGGGGGCAGGGAGCACTGAAGCTTTCTTT. The rearrangement uses TRBV25-1 and TRBJ1-1, with 7 bases that match TRBD1. V was clipped by 3 bases and J by 4 bases; unmatched bases: 8. CDR3 size: 15 residues. CDR1 is MGHDK and CDR2 is SYGVNS in the germline V gene.

The chain joins TRBV28 to TRBJ2-4; D may correspond to TRBD1 or TRBD2 (5 bases each). Trimming shortened V by 4 bases and J by 0 bases, and 22 bases separated the two germline ends. The CDR3 totals 19 residues. Germline CDR1 MDHEN, CDR2 SYDVKM. DNA for the CDR3: TGTGCCAGCAGTTCCCCGTGGAAACCGGGGCTGGGAGCCAAAAACATTCAGTACTTC. Translated: CASSSPWKPGLGAKNIQYF.

This clonotype was counted at least ten times. V usage is TRBV28 and J usage is TRBJ1-1; D is undetermined. V shed 7 bases and J shed 0 bases, with 9 bases lying between them. The CDR3 extends over 13 amino acids. Germline CDR1 is MDHEN and CDR2 is SYDVKM. The CDR3, as DNA: TGTGCCAGCATACGGGCGGTGAACACTGAAGCTTTCTTT. Translation: CASIRAVNTEAFF.

This clonotype was seen at least ten times. The V and J genes are TRBV10-2 and TRBJ1-1; D perhaps matches TRBD1 (5 bases). This CDR3 contains 12 residues. The V end lost 8 bases, the J end lost 7 bases, and 14 bases lay between the germline ends. The germline gives CDR1 WSHSY, CDR2 SAAADI. The DNA of the CDR3 is TGCGCCAGCGGGGGACCAGCGGTTGAAGCTTTCTTT. Translation gives CASGGPAVEAFF.

This clonotype was counted only a few times. The chain has TRBV7-2 and TRBJ1-5, with 7 bases lining up with TRBD1. The J segment lost 5 bases and the V segment lost 5 bases, leaving 3 bases of the junction unmatched. The CDR3 loop spans 13 amino acids. Germline V CDR1 and CDR2: SGHTA, FQGNSA. Here the CDR3 reads CASSETGYQPQHF. In DNA form, the CDR3 reads TGTGCCAGCAGCGAGACAGGGTATCAGCCCCAGCATTTT.

This rearrangement joins TRBV7-2 to TRBJ2-3, with D unclear. The V and J ends lost 5 bases and 5 bases respectively, with 11 bases between them. CDR3 size: 13 residues. Germline CDR1 and CDR2: SGHTA and FQGNSA. The CDR3: CASSRLQLDTQYF. DNA for the CDR3: TGTGCCAGCAGCCGACTTCAGCTAGATACGCAGTATTTT.

The DNA for the CDR3 is TGTGCCAGCAGACCCGGGACTAGCTCCTACGAGCAGTACTTC. Translated, it gives CASRPGTSSYEQYF. This rearrangement joins TRBV6-6 to TRBJ2-7; 8 bases are shared with TRBD2. V shed 6 bases, J shed 0 bases, and the junction held 4 bases outside the gene matches. Germline lookup yields CDR1 MNHNY and CDR2 SVGAGI (reference sequence). The CDR3 consists of 14 residues.

A few counts support this clonotype. The chain links TRBV30 to TRBJ2-7; no clear D. The CDR3 is 13 amino acids. The germline V gene has CDR1 GTSNPN and CDR2 SVGIG (reference sequence). Trimming stripped 5 bases from V and 0 bases from J, with 11 bases between. In nucleotides, the CDR3 is TGTGCCTGGGGTGACACCTCCTCCTACGAGCAGTACTTC. It codes for CAWGDTSSYEQYF.

This clonotype was observed a few times. The CDR3 reads CASSYDARQYYGYTF. The CDR3 region has the DNA TGTGCCAGCAGTTATGATGCGCGACAGTACTATGGCTACACCTTC. The rearrangement joins TRBV6-6 to TRBJ1-2, with a tentative D call TRBD1 (5 bases). V shed 3 bases and J shed 3 bases, with 14 bases lying between them. From germline, CDR1 is MNHNY and CDR2 SVGAGI (reference sequence). The CDR3 runs to 15 residues.

This clonotype was recorded at least ten times. The gene calls are TRBV20-1 and TRBJ1-1, with D maybe TRBD1 (6 bases). Germline CDR1 DFQATT, CDR2 SNEGSKA (reference sequence). Trimming pared 1 base from V and 11 bases from J, leaving 11 bases between. The CDR3 has 11 residues. CDR3 nucleotides: TGCAGTGCTAGAGCCTTGGGGGGCGCTTTCTTT. Protein: CSARALGGAFF.

This clonotype was recorded at least ten times. The gene calls are TRBV29-1 and TRBJ2-7, with D possibly matching TRBD2 (5 bases). V lost 7 bases, J lost 12 bases, and 22 bases lay in between. This CDR3 region has 12 residues. Germline values: CDR1 SQVTM, CDR2 ANQGSEA. CDR3 nucleotides: TGCAGCGGAGTCGGACCGAACGGGGTCGGGTACTTC. Amino acid sequence: CSGVGPNGVGYF.

The chain employs TRBV7-9 and TRBJ1-1; 8 bases are a match to TRBD1. Germline V CDR1 and CDR2: SEHNR, FQNEAQ (reference sequence). There are 14 residues in the CDR3. V trimming: 3 bases; J trimming: 3 bases; junction bases outside the gene matches: 3. The CDR3 sequence: CASSLGQAYTEAFF. The CDR3 region has the DNA TGTGCCAGCAGCTTGGGACAGGCGTACACTGAAGCTTTCTTT.

CDR3 protein: CASSGGGGNQPQHF. In DNA, the CDR3 is TGTGCCAGCAGTGGAGGGGGCGGCAATCAGCCCCAGCATTTT. This chain uses TRBV6-1 with TRBJ1-5, with 7 bases matching TRBD1. The V segment lost 4 bases and the J segment 2 bases; nucleotides outside the gene matches: 2. The germline gives CDR1 MNHNS, CDR2 SASEGT. The CDR3 extends over 14 amino acids.

In this sample, this clonotype turned up many times. The genes are TRBV4-3 and TRBJ2-6; TRBD1 might be the D (5 bases). The CDR3 consists of 17 residues. Germline CDR1 reads LGHNA; CDR2 reads YSLEER. Trimming took off 0 bases at V and 2 bases at J, with 11 bases between the two ends. In DNA form, the CDR3 reads TGCGCCAGCAGCCAAGAAGACAGTCCTGCTGGGGCCAACGTCCTGACTTTC. Residues: CASSQEDSPAGANVLTF.

Only a few counts were recorded for this clonotype. The genes are TRBV3-1 and TRBJ1-5; 7 positions match TRBD1. This CDR3 has 15 amino acids. V lost 6 bases and J lost 0; bases outside the gene matches: 5. Germline V gives CDR1 LGHDT, CDR2 YNNKEL (reference sequence). Here the CDR3 DNA reads TGTGCCAGCAGGCCCACAGGGGATAGCAATCAGCCCCAGCATTTT. Its translation is CASRPTGDSNQPQHF. Supplemented by reference TRBV3-1 and TRBJ1-5, the full variable domain reads DTAVSQTPKYLVTQMGNDKSIKCEQNLGHDTMYWYKQDSKKFLKIMFSYNNKELIINETVPNRFSPKSPDKAHLNLHINSLELGDSAVYFCASRPTGDSNQPQHFGDGTRLSIL.

Many counts were recorded for this clonotype. V usage is TRBV29-1 and J usage is TRBJ2-7; the D gene is possibly TRBD2 (7 bases). This CDR3 has 16 residues. Trimming removed 2 bases from V and 4 bases from J, with 21 bases in between. Germline lookup yields CDR1 SQVTM and CDR2 ANQGSEA. The CDR3 loop reads CSVESPWGGRGYEQYF. The DNA for the CDR3 is TGCAGCGTTGAATCCCCCTGGGGGGGGAGGGGGTACGAGCAGTACTTC.

This clonotype has only a few counts. V and J are TRBV30 and TRBJ2-5; 8 nucleotides match TRBD2. V was pared by 4 bases and J by 1 base, with 5 bases of the junction left unmatched. CDR1 and CDR2 (germline): GTSNPN, SVGIG (reference sequence). This CDR3 comprises 14 residues. The chain's CDR3 is CAWIKRGSQETQYF. The DNA of the CDR3 is TGTGCCTGGATAAAGCGGGGGTCCCAAGAGACCCAGTACTTC.

The sample holds a few counts of this clonotype. The rearrangement joins TRBV27 to TRBJ1-2; weak D call: TRBD1 (6 bases). V lost 4 bases and J lost 8, with 17 bases in between. Germline-derived CDR1 and CDR2 are MNHEY and SMNVEV (reference sequence). This CDR3 contains 14 residues. CDR3 DNA: TGTGCCAGCAGTTCCCAGACAGGCGCTAAAGGCTACACCTTC. Its translation is CASSSQTGAKGYTF.

About this clonotype: Being one base from a much bigger clone, this may be a read error. This sequence joins TRBV6-2 or TRBV6-3 and TRBJ1-6; 7 bases line up with TRBD1. This CDR3 spans 17 amino acids. The germline gives CDR1 MNHEY, CDR2 SVGEGT. CDR3 coding DNA: TGTGTCAGCAGCCCCGGGACAGTCCTTGCTTATAATTCACCCCTCCACTTT. This translates into CVSSPGTVLAYNSPLHF.

This clonotype was counted ten times or more. The chain links TRBV12-3 or TRBV12-4 to TRBJ2-2; tentatively, D is TRBD1 or TRBD2 (7 bases each). Trimming took 5 bases from V and 6 from J, leaving 19 bases between them. The CDR3 covers 16 residues. The CDR3 reads CASSSPMTGRAGELFF. The CDR3 region has the DNA TGTGCCAGCAGTAGTCCAATGACAGGGAGGGCCGGGGAGCTGTTTTTT.

The rearrangement uses TRBV11-2 and TRBJ1-4, with D possibly matching TRBD1 (5 bases). The CDR3 totals 15 residues. V was clipped by 4 bases and J by 4 bases, with 13 bases between them. Per the germline V gene, CDR1 is SGHAT and CDR2 is FQNNGV. This CDR3 is CASSSLRDFNEKLFF. Here the CDR3 DNA reads TGTGCCAGCAGCTCCCTTCGGGACTTTAATGAAAAACTGTTTTTT.

The table lists this clonotype with a few counts. The V gene is TRBV5-1, the J gene TRBJ1-4; TRBD1 is a possible D gene (5 bases). The CDR3 covers 14 residues. V lost 2 bases, J lost 10 bases, and 15 bases lay in between. Germline V gene lookup returns CDR1 SGHRS and CDR2 YFSETQ. CDR3 in amino acids: CASSFIGEEGKLFF. The CDR3 bases are TGCGCCAGCAGCTTCATAGGGGAAGAAGGAAAACTGTTTTTT. Filled out from reference TRBV5-1 and TRBJ1-4, the complete variable domain reads KAGVTQTPRYLIKTRGQQVTLSCSPISGHRSVSWYQQTPGQGLQFLFEYFSETQRNKGNFPGRFSGRQFSNSRSEMNVSTLELGDSALYLCASSFIGEEGKLFFGSGTQLSVL.

The sample holds many counts of this clonotype. This CDR3 reads CASSEENRNQPQHF. In DNA, the CDR3 is TGTGCCAGCAGTGAGGAGAATCGCAATCAGCCCCAGCATTTT. The rearrangement links TRBV2 to TRBJ1-5, with D unresolved. The CDR3 is 14 residues long. CDR1 and CDR2 from the germline V gene are SNHLY and FYNNEI. The V and J ends lost 3 bases and 2 bases respectively, with 8 bases between them.

This clonotype came up many times. The gene calls are TRBV4-1 and TRBJ2-6, with D tentatively TRBD2 (7 bases). The V gene lost 2 bases and the J gene lost 4 bases, with 21 bases spanning the gap. The CDR3 extends over 19 amino acids. The germline CDR1 and CDR2 sequences are MGHRA and YSYEKL. The CDR3 nucleotides are TGCGCCAGCAGCCAACCAAATGGCCGGGGGGCTAGAGGGGCCAACGTCCTGACTTTC. Protein: CASSQPNGRGARGANVLTF.

This clonotype was observed a few times. The CDR3 loop is CASRGLAGGINEQFF. CDR3 in DNA: TGTGCCTCCAGAGGACTAGCGGGAGGGATCAATGAGCAGTTCTTC. This chain links TRBV14 with TRBJ2-1; 15 bases match TRBD2. CDR1 is SGHDN and CDR2 is FVKESK in the germline V gene. V shed 11 bases, J shed 6 bases, and the junction held 8 bases outside the gene matches. The CDR3 is 15 residues long.

The rearrangement uses TRBV29-1 and TRBJ1-2; no clear D gene. Germline V gives CDR1 SQVTM, CDR2 ANQGSEA. V lost 7 bases and J lost 0, with 18 bases in between. The CDR3 is 15 amino acids. CDR3 coding DNA: TGCAGCGCCGAAGGAGGGCCAGCACCTAACTATGGCTACACCTTC. Translating it yields CSAEGGPAPNYGYTF. Filled out from reference TRBV29-1 and TRBJ1-2, the complete variable domain reads SAVISQKPSRDICQRGTSLTIQCQVDSQVTMMFWYRQQPGQSLTLIATANQGSEATYESGFVIDKFPISRPNLTFSTLTVSNMSPEDSSIYLCSAEGGPAPNYGYTFGSGTRLTVV.

At least ten counts were recorded for this clonotype. The gene calls are TRBV20-1 and TRBJ1-5; 7 bases match TRBD1. Germline lookup yields CDR1 DFQATT and CDR2 SNEGSKA (reference sequence). The V segment lost 5 bases and the J segment 0 bases; nucleotides outside the gene matches: 7. The length of the CDR3 is 15 residues. The CDR3 loop reads CSAATGVNSNQPQHF. The DNA of the CDR3 is TGCAGTGCTGCAACAGGGGTTAATAGCAATCAGCCCCAGCATTTT.